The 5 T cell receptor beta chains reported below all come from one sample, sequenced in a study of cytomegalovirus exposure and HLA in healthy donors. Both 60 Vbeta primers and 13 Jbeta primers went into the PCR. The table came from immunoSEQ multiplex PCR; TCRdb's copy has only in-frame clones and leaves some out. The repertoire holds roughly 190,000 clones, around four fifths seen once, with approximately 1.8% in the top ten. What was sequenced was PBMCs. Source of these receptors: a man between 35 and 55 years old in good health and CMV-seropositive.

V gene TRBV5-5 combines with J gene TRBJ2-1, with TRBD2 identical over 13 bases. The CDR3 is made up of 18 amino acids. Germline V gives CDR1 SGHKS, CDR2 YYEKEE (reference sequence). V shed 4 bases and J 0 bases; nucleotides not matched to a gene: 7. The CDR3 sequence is CASSRTGTSGVSYNEQFF. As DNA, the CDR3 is TGTGCCAGCAGCCGAACCGGGACTAGCGGGGTCTCCTACAATGAGCAGTTCTTC. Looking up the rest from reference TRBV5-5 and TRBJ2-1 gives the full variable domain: DAGVTQSPTHLIKTRGQQVTLRCSPISGHKSVSWYQQVLGQGPQFIFQYYEKEERGRGNFPDRFSARQFPNYSSELNVNALLLGDSALYLCASSRTGTSGVSYNEQFFGPGTRLTVL.

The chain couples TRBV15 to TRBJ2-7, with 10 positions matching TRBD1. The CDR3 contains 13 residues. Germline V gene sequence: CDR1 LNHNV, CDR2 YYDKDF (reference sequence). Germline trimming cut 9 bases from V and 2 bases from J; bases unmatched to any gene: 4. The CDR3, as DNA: TGTGCCACTGGACAGGGGGGGGCCTACGAGCAGTACTTC. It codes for CATGQGGAYEQYF.

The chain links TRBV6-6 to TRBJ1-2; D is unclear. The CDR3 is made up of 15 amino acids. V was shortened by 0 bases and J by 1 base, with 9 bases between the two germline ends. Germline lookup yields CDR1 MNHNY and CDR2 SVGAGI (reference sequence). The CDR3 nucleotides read TGTGCCAGCAGTTACTCGAACGGTGTTAACTATGGCTACACCTTC. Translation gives CASSYSNGVNYGYTF.

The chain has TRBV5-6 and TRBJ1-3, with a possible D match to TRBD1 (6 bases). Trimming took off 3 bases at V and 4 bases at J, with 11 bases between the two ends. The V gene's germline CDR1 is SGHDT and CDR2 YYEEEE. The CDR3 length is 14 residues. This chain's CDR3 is CASSYTGRGNTIYF. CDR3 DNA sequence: TGTGCCAGCAGCTACACAGGGCGGGGAAACACCATATATTTT. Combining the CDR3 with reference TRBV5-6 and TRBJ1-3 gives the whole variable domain DAGVTQSPTHLIKTRGQQVTLRCSPKSGHDTVSWYQQALGQGPQFIFQYYEEEERQRGNFPDRFSGHQFPNYSSELNVNALLLGDSALYLCASSYTGRGNTIYFGEGSWLTVV.

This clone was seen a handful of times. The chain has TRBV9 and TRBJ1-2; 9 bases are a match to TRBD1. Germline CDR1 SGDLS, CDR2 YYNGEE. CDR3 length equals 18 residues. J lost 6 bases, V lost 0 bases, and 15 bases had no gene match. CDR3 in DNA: TGTGCCAGCAGCGTAGAGGCGGGACAGGGTTGGGGATACCATGGCTACACCTTC. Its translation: CASSVEAGQGWGYHGYTF.